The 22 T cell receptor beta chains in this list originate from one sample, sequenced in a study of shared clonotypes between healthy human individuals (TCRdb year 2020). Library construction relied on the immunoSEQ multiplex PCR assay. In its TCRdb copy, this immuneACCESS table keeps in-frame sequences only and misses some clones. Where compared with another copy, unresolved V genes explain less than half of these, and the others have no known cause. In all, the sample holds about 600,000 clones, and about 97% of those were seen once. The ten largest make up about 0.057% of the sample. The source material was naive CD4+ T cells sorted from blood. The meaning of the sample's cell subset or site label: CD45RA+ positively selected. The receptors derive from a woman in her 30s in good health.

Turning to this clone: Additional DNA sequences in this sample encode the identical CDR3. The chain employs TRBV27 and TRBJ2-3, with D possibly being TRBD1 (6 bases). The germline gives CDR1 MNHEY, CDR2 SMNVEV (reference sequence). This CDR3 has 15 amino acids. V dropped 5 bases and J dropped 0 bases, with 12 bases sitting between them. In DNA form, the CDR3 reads TGTGCCAGCAGTAGAGACAGGTTGAGCACAGATACGCAGTATTTT. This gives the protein CASSRDRLSTDTQYF.

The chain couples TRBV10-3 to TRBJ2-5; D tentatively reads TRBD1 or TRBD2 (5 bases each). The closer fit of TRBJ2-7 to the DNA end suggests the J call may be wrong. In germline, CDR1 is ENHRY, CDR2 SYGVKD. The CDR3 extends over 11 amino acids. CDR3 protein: CAGGLPYEQYF. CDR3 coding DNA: TGTGCCGGGGGTCTTCCCTACGAGCAGTACTTC.

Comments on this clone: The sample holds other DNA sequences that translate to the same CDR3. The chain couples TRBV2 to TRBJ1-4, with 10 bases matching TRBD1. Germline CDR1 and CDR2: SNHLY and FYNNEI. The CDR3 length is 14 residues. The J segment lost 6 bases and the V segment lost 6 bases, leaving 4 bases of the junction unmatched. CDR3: CASRGGTGDEKLFF. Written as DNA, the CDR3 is TGTGCCAGCAGGGGGGGGACAGGGGATGAAAAACTGTTTTTT.

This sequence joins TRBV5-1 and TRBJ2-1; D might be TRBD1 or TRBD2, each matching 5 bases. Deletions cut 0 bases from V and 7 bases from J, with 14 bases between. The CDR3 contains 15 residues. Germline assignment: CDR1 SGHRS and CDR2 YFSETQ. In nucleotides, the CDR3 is TGCGCCAGCAGCTTGGGGGCAGGGTCGGGGAATGAGCAGTTCTTC. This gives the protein CASSLGAGSGNEQFF.

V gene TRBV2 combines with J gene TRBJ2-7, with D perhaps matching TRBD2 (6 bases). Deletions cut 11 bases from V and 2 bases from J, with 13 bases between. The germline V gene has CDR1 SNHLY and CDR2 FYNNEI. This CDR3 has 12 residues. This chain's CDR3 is CAGTPGAYEQYF. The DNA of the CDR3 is TGTGCCGGGACTCCGGGAGCCTACGAGCAGTACTTC.

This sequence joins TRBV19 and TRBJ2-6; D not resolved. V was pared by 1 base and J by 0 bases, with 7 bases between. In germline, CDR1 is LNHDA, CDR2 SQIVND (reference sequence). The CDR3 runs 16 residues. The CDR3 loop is CASSIGVTSGANVLTF. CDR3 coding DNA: TGTGCCAGTAGTATAGGAGTGACCTCTGGGGCCAACGTCCTGACTTTC.

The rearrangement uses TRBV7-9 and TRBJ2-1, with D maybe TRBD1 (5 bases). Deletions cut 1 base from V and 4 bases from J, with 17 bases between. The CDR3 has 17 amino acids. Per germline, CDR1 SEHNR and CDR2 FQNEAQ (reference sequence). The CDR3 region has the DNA TGTGCCAGCAGCTTAGAGTCATCAGGGAAAGGGTACAATGAGCAGTTCTTC. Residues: CASSLESSGKGYNEQFF.

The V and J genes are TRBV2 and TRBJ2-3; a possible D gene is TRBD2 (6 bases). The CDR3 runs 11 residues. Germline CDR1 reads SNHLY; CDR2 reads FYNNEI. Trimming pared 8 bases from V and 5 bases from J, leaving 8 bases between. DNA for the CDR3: TGTGCCAGCGGACTAAAAGATACGCAGTATTTT. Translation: CASGLKDTQYF.

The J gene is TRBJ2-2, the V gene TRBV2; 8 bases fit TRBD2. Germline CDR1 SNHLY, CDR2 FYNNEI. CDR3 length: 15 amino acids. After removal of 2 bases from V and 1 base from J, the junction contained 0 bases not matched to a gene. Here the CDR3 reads CASSESGRNTGELFF. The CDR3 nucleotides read TGTGCCAGCAGTGAAAGCGGGAGGAACACCGGGGAGCTGTTTTTT.

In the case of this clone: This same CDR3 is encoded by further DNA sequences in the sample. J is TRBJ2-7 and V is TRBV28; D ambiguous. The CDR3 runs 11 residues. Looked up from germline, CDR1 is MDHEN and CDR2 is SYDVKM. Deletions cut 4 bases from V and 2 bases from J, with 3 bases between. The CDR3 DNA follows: TGTGCCAGCAGTTCTCCCTACGAGCAGTACTTC. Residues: CASSSPYEQYF. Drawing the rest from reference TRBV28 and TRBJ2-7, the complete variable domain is DVKVTQSSRYLVKRTGEKVFLECVQDMDHENMFWYRQDPGLGLRLIYFSYDVKMKEKGDIPEGYSVSREKKERFSLILESASTNQTSMYLCASSSPYEQYFGPGTRLTVT.

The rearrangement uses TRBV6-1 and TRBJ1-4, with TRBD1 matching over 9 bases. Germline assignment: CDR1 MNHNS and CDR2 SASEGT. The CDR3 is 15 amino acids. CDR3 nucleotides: TGTGCTTCCGAGGGACAGGGTGGTATGGGTGAAAAACTGTTTTTT. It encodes CASEGQGGMGEKLFF.

The CDR3 DNA reads as TGTGCCATCAGTGCTCAGGGCAGACAGCCCCAGCATTTT. Its translation is CAISAQGRQPQHF. This sequence joins TRBV10-3 and TRBJ1-5; maybe TRBD1 (5 bases). From germline, CDR1 is ENHRY and CDR2 SYGVKD. Trimming removed 4 bases from V and 7 bases from J, with 11 bases in between. This CDR3 comprises 13 residues.

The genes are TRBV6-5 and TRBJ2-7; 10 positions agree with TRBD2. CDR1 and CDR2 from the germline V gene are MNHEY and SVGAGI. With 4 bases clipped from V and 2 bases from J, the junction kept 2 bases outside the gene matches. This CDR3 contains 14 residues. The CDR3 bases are TGTGCCAGCAGTTCTAGCGGGAGTACCTACGAGCAGTACTTC. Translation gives CASSSSGSTYEQYF.

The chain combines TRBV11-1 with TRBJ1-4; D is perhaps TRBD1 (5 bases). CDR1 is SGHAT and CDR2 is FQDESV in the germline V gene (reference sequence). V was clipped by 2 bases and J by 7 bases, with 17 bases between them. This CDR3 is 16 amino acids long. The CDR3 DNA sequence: TGTGCCAGCAGCTTATCCGGCGGCAGGGCGGGTGAAAAACTGTTTTTT. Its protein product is CASSLSGGRAGEKLFF.

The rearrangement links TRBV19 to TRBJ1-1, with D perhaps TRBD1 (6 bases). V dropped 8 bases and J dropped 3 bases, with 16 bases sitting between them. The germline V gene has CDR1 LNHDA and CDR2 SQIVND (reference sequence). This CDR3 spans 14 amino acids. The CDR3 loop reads CASSRGTGYTEAFF. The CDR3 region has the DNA TGTGCCAGTTCTCGGGGTACAGGGTACACTGAAGCTTTCTTT.

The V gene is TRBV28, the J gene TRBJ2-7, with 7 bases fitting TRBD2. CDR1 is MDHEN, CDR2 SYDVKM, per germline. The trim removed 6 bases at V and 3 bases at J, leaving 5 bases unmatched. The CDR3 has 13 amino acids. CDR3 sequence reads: CASRSGTNYEQYF. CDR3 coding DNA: TGTGCCAGCAGGAGCGGGACCAACTACGAGCAGTACTTC.

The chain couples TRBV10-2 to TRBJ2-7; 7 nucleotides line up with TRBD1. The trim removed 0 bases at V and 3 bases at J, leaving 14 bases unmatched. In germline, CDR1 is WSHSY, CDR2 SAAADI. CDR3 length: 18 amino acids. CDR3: CASSESPKWTGQVYEQYF. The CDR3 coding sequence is TGCGCCAGCAGTGAGTCACCGAAGTGGACAGGCCAGGTCTACGAGCAGTACTTC.

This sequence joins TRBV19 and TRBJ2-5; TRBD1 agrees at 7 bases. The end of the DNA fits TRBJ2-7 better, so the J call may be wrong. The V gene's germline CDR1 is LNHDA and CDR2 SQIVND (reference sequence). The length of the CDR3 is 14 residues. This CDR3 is CASSRGSSSYEQYF. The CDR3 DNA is TGTGCCAGTAGCAGGGGGTCGTCATCCTACGAGCAGTACTTC.

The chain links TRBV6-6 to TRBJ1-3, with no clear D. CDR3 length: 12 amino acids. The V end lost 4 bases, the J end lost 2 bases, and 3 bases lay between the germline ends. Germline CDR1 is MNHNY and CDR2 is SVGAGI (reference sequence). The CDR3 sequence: CASSSAGNTIYF. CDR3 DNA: TGTGCCAGCAGTTCTGCTGGAAACACCATATATTTT.

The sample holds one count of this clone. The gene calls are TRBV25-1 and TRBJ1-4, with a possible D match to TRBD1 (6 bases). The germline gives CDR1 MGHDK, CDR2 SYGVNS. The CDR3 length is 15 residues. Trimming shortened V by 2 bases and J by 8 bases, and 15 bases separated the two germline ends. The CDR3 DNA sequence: TGTGCCAGCAGTGAAACAGGGAGGGTAGGAGAAAAACTGTTTTTT. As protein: CASSETGRVGEKLFF.

The CDR3, as DNA: TGTGCCAGTAGTCCATCGGCGGGCGCACACAATGAGCAGTTCTTC. This translates into CASSPSAGAHNEQFF. The rearrangement links TRBV19 to TRBJ2-1, with D perhaps matching TRBD2 (5 bases). CDR3 size: 15 residues. V was trimmed by 5 bases and J by 5 bases, leaving 16 bases between them. Per the germline V gene, CDR1 is LNHDA and CDR2 is SQIVND (reference sequence).

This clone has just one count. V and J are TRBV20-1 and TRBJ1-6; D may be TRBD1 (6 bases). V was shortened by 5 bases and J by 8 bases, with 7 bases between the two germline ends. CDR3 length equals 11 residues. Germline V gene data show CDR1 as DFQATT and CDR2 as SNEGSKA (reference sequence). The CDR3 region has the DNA TGCAGTGCTGCAGGGGATTCACCCCTCCACTTT. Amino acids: CSAAGDSPLHF.